Below are 5 T cell receptor beta chains sequenced from a single sample in a study of blood T cell repertoires in COVID-19. Libraries were prepared by immunoSEQ multiplex PCR; TCRdb keeps only in-frame clonotypes and omits some of them. The table includes fewer than 350,000 clones, roughly 85% detected once. Sequencing was performed on PBMCs or T cells enriched from blood (not recorded which). These receptors came from a woman between 45 and 65 years old who had recovered from COVID-19.

This chain links TRBV2 with TRBJ2-7; 13 bases align to TRBD2. Germline CDR1 and CDR2: SNHLY and FYNNEI. There are 15 residues in the CDR3. With V trimmed by 6 bases and J by 2 bases, 4 bases remained unmatched. The CDR3 DNA follows: TGTGCCAGCAGCGTGGGACTAGCGGGAACCTACGAGCAGTACTTC. Translating it yields CASSVGLAGTYEQYF. The whole variable domain, filled in from reference TRBV2 and TRBJ2-7, reads EPEVTQTPSHQVTQMGQEVILRCVPISNHLYFYWYRQILGQKVEFLVSFYNNEISEKSEIFDDQFSVERPDGSNFTLKIRSTKLEDSAMYFCASSVGLAGTYEQYFGPGTRLTVT.

The gene calls are TRBV4-1 and TRBJ2-7; possible D gene TRBD2, 6 bases. The CDR3 loop spans 13 amino acids. Germline values: CDR1 MGHRA, CDR2 YSYEKL. Trimming took 3 bases from V and 6 from J, leaving 12 bases between them. The CDR3 loop reads CASSQSGPFEQYF. The CDR3 region has the DNA TGCGCCAGCAGCCAGAGCGGGCCCTTCGAGCAGTACTTC.

In the case of this clone: The missing conserved phenylalanine or tryptophan at the end of this CDR3 makes a read error likely. No DNA is shown, since the ends of the CDR3 on it are uncertain; the CDR3 is the one TCRdb lists. The chain links TRBV18 to TRBJ1-3; the table's D call, TRBD1, was not checked against the DNA. Including both end residues, the CDR3 is 12 amino acids long. Germline V gene sequence: CDR1 KGHSH, CDR2 LQKENI. The CDR3 region is CASSHSAGETSL.

The chain employs TRBV30 and TRBJ2-1; 9 bases line up with TRBD2. Germline CDR1 and CDR2: GTSNPN and SVGIG (reference sequence). V lost 0 bases, J lost 7 bases, and 7 bases stayed unmatched. The CDR3 is 15 residues long. CDR3 in amino acids: CAWSVGLAGQNEQFF. Written as DNA, the CDR3 is TGTGCCTGGAGTGTGGGACTAGCAGGACAGAATGAGCAGTTCTTC.

This rearrangement joins TRBV11-2 to TRBJ1-3, with D maybe TRBD1 (5 bases). The CDR3 has 14 residues. CDR1 SGHAT and CDR2 FQNNGV come from the germline V gene. With 8 bases removed from V and 2 bases from J, the gap between germline ends came to 13 bases. The CDR3 DNA is TGTGCCAGCGTCTCGACAGTCCCTGGAAACACCATATATTTT. Amino acid sequence: CASVSTVPGNTIYF.